These 4 T cell receptor beta chains were sequenced from one sample in a study of CD4 and CD8 cells across lung adenocarcinoma regions. One entry per CDR3 protein results from TCRdb running MiXCR on the PCR reads. The sample lists around 20,000 distinct CDR3 sequences; roughly 54% were seen once. The specimen sequenced was CD8+ T cells from the center of a lung tumor. These receptors all stem from a female donor with lung adenocarcinoma. The CD4 and CD8 labels of this study may be unreliable.

Within the sample, this clonotype is medium-sized. The chain links TRBV10-2 to TRBJ2-3; weak D call: TRBD2 (6 bases). Germline loops: CDR1 WSHSY, CDR2 SAAADI. This CDR3 contains 14 residues. The V end lost 6 bases, the J end lost 6 bases, and 16 bases lay between the germline ends. The CDR3 region is CASSESGWGDTQYF. The DNA of the CDR3 is TGCGCCAGCAGCGAAAGCGGGTGGGGGGATACGCAGTATTTT.

This chain's CDR3 is CASSYYETGANPYEQYF. The CDR3 DNA is TGTGCCAGCAGTTATTATGAGACAGGGGCGAATCCCTACGAGCAGTACTTC. This chain uses TRBV6-5 with TRBJ2-1; 8 bases line up with TRBD1. The J call is in doubt because the DNA end fits TRBJ2-7 better. Germline CDR1 and CDR2: MNHEY and SVGAGI. This CDR3 comprises 17 residues.

This clonotype was found a few times. This rearrangement joins TRBV11-1 to TRBJ2-5; TRBD2 matches 10 bases. V trimming: 4 bases; J trimming: 3 bases; junction bases outside the gene matches: 5. The CDR3 extends over 15 amino acids. The germline V gene encodes CDR1 SGHAT and CDR2 FQDESV (reference sequence). The CDR3 bases are TGTGCCAGCAGCTACCTCCTAGCGGGAGAAGAGACCCAGTACTTC. This encodes CASSYLLAGEETQYF.

In this sample, this clonotype is large. The genes are TRBV6-1 and TRBJ2-5; D is ambiguous. The germline CDR1 and CDR2 sequences are MNHNS and SASEGT. Trimming removed 5 bases at V and 1 base at J, with 14 bases between. The CDR3 is made up of 15 amino acids. CDR3 sequence reads: CASSRNWQAQETQYF. CDR3 DNA sequence: TGTGCCAGCAGTAGAAACTGGCAGGCCCAAGAGACCCAGTACTTC.